One sample yielded the 11 T cell receptor beta chains listed below, sequenced in a study of Graves' ophthalmopathy and Graves' hyperthyroidism. Researchers took RNA transcripts and amplified TCR beta CDR3 regions from them. An opening RT-PCR round employed HTBI primers and preceded a second-round multiplex PCR. Using its own MiXCR run on the multiplex PCR reads, TCRdb lists one record per CDR3 protein. Of around 400,000 distinct CDR3 sequences in the sample, about 18% are singletons; the top ten hold roughly 1.6%. The sample comprised peripheral blood. All receptors come from a woman younger than 30 with Graves' ophthalmopathy.

This clonotype was detected ten times or more. The chain has TRBV20-1 and TRBJ2-7; perhaps D is TRBD1 or TRBD2 (5 bases each). Germline V gene data show CDR1 as DFQATT and CDR2 as SNEGSKA (reference sequence). The CDR3 length is 14 residues. Trimming stripped 2 bases from V and 3 bases from J, with 14 bases between. As DNA, the CDR3 is TGCAGTGCTAGAAGGGGCCTAGCAGGCTACGAGCAGTACTTC. This gives the protein CSARRGLAGYEQYF.

V usage is TRBV6-2 or TRBV6-3 and J usage is TRBJ2-3, with TRBD1 matching over 10 bases. The germline gives CDR1 MNHEY, CDR2 SVGEGT. Trimming at V came to 5 bases and at J to 4 bases, leaving 3 bases not matched to a gene. The CDR3 has 14 residues. The CDR3 is CASSPGQGADTQYF. The CDR3 DNA is TGTGCCAGCAGTCCAGGACAGGGGGCAGATACGCAGTATTTT.

In this sample, this clonotype turned up many times. The chain carries TRBV27 and TRBJ1-1; D gene unclear. V was pared by 3 bases and J by 3 bases, with 14 bases between. The CDR3 has 15 residues. Per the germline V gene, CDR1 is MNHEY and CDR2 is SMNVEV (reference sequence). The CDR3 bases are TGTGCCAGCAGTTTCAAGTGGGGTCCGTACACTGAAGCTTTCTTT. This encodes CASSFKWGPYTEAFF.

This clonotype has a count of ten or more. The chain recombines TRBV9 with TRBJ1-1; D ambiguous. Germline CDR1 and CDR2: SGDLS and YYNGEE. V lost 4 bases to trimming and J lost 5 bases, with 15 bases between them. The length of the CDR3 is 14 residues. The CDR3 protein is CASSPPVGLTEAFF. CDR3 in DNA: TGTGCCAGCAGCCCCCCGGTAGGGCTTACTGAAGCTTTCTTT.

This clonotype came up many times. V usage is TRBV24-1 and J usage is TRBJ2-2, with D perhaps matching TRBD1 (5 bases). Germline values: CDR1 KGHDR, CDR2 SFDVKD. The CDR3 sequence is 15 residues long. V lost 3 bases and J lost 3, with 10 bases in between. CDR3 amino acids: CATSDQGRDTGELFF. Here the CDR3 DNA reads TGTGCCACCAGTGATCAGGGCCGGGACACCGGGGAGCTGTTTTTT.

V usage is TRBV6-2 or TRBV6-3 and J usage is TRBJ2-2; a weak D match, TRBD2 (6 bases). Germline values: CDR1 MNHEY, CDR2 SVGEGT. CDR3 length: 14 residues. The germline V and J ends were trimmed by 7 bases and 3 bases, with 12 bases remaining between them. This CDR3 is CASKQTRDTGELFF. The CDR3 DNA reads as TGTGCCAGCAAACAGACTAGAGACACCGGGGAGCTGTTTTTT.

The chain combines TRBV28 with TRBJ2-5, with TRBD2 matching 8 bases. J was trimmed by 4 bases and V by 7 bases; bases with no gene match: 8. The germline V gene has CDR1 MDHEN and CDR2 SYDVKM. The CDR3 contains 14 residues. DNA for the CDR3: TGTGCCAGCACCGGGGGGGGGCTCGGAGAGACCCAGTACTTC. Translating it yields CASTGGGLGETQYF.

The table lists this clonotype with a few counts. The V gene is TRBV12-3 or TRBV12-4, the J gene TRBJ2-5; 9 nucleotides match TRBD2. CDR3 length: 16 amino acids. The V gene end was trimmed by 8 bases and the J gene end by 3 bases; junction bases not matched to a gene: 13. The CDR3 nucleotides are TGTGCCAGCCTGAAAAGGGCGGGAGGGCGAGAAGAGACCCAGTACTTC. It encodes CASLKRAGGREETQYF.

There are many counts of this clonotype. The V gene is TRBV4-2, the J gene TRBJ2-7, with D perhaps assigned TRBD1 or TRBD2 (5 bases each). CDR3 length: 15 amino acids. V was clipped by 0 bases and J by 2 bases, with 11 bases between them. CDR1 is LGHNA, CDR2 YNFKEQ, per germline. CDR3 in amino acids: CASSQDEGTAYEQYF. The CDR3 DNA follows: TGTGCCAGCAGCCAAGATGAGGGGACCGCCTACGAGCAGTACTTC.

At least ten counts were recorded for this clonotype. This rearrangement joins TRBV11-1 to TRBJ1-1; 10 nucleotides align to TRBD1. The CDR3 contains 16 residues. CDR1 and CDR2 (germline): SGHAT, FQDESV (reference sequence). Trimming removed 5 bases from V and 0 bases from J; junction bases left unmatched: 6. The CDR3 nucleotides are TGTGCCAGCAGCCCCGACAGGGGGCCCATGAACACTGAAGCTTTCTTT. Amino acid sequence: CASSPDRGPMNTEAFF.

The DNA for the CDR3 is TGTGCCAGCAGTTCCACCCAAGTAGGACTGTCCTATGGCTACACCTTC. It yields the protein CASSSTQVGLSYGYTF. The chain carries TRBV11-1 and TRBJ1-2; no definite D call. V lost 6 bases, J lost 4 bases, and 21 bases lay in between. Germline V gene sequence: CDR1 SGHAT, CDR2 FQDESV (reference sequence). The CDR3 runs 16 residues.